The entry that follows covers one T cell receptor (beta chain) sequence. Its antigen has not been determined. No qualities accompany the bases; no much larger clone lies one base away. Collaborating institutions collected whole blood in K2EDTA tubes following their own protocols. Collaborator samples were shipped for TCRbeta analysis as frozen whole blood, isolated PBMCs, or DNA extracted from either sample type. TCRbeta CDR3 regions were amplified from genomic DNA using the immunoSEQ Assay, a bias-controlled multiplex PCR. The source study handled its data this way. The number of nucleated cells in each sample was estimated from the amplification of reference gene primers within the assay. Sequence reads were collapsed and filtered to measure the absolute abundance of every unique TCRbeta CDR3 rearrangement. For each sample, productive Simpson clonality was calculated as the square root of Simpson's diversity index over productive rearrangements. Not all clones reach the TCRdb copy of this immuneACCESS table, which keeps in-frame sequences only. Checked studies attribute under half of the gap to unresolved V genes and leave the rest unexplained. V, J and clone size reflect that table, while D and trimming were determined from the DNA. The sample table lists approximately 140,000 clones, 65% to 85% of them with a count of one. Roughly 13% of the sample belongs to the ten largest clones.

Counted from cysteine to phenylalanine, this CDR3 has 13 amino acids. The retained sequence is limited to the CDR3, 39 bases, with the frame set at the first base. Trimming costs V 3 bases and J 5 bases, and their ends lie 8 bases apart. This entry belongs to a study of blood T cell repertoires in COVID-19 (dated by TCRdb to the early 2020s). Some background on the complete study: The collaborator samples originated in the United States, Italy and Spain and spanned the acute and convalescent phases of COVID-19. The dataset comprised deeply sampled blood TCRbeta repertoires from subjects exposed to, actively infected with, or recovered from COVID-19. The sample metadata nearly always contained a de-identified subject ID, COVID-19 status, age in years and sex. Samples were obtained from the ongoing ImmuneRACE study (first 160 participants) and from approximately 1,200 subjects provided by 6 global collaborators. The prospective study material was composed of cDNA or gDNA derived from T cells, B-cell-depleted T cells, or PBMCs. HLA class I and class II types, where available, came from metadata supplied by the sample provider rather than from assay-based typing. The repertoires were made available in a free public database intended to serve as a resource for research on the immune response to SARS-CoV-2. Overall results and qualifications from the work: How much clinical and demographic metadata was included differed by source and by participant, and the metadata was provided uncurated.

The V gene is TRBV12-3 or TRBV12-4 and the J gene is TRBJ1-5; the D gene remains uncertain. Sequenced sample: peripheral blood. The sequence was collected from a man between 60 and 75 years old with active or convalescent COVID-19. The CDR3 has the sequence CASSFVSDQPQHF. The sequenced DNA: TGTGCCAGCAGTTTCGTCTCCGATCAGCCCCAGCATTTT.